The clone carrying this T cell receptor (beta chain) was picked up one time. These data originate in a study of T cell responses to AZD1222 COVID-19 vaccine. Some clones are missing from TCRdb's copy, which holds only in-frame ones; the method was immunoSEQ multiplex PCR. In the table there are about 140,000 clones, 80% to 90% of which are singletons. V dropped 4 bases and J dropped 6; count of bases not matched to a gene: 10. The CDR3 is 15 amino acids. The germline gives CDR1 MNHNY, CDR2 SVGAGI (reference sequence). This specimen consisted of peripheral blood, obtained on day 0 of AZD1222 vaccination. The rearrangement joins TRBV6-6 to TRBJ1-1; 8 bases match TRBD1. The sequence came from an adult in good health. In DNA, the CDR3 is TGTGCCAGCAGTTGGGGGGGACAGGTCATCGCTGAAGCTTTCTTT. Its protein is CASSWGGQVIAEAFF.